This T cell receptor beta chain stems from a study of cytomegalovirus exposure and HLA in healthy donors. 60 Vbeta and 13 Jbeta primers were used in PCR. Generated by immunoSEQ multiplex PCR, the TCRdb table keeps only in-frame clones and is missing some. The table has approximately 160,000 clones, 65% to 90% seen once. The receptor was isolated from a human donor in good health. Input material: PBMCs.

The DNA of the CDR3 is TGTGCCAGCAGTGAAGTCCCGAGTGAAAAACTGTTTTTT. This gives the protein CASSEVPSEKLFF. The chain uses TRBV6-5 and TRBJ1-4; D is ambiguous. V lost 5 bases to trimming and J lost 7 bases, with 11 bases between them. Germline values: CDR1 MNHEY, CDR2 SVGAGI. The CDR3 covers 13 residues.